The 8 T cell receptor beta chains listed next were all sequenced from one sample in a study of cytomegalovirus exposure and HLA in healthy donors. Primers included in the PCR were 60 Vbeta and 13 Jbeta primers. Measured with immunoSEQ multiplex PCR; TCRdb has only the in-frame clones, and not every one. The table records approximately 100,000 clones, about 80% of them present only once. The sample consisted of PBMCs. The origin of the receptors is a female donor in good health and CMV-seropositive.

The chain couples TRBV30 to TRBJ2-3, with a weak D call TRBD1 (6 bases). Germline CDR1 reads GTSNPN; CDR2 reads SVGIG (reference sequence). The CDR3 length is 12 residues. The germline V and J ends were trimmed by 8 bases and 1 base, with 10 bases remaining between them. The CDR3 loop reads CAREGGTDTQYF. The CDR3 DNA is TGTGCCCGAGAGGGGGGCACAGATACGCAGTATTTT.

The CDR3 DNA reads as TGTGCCAGCATCGACTTTATTCTTGGTACGCAGTATTTT. Translation gives CASIDFILGTQYF. The chain links TRBV28 to TRBJ2-3, with no clear D. Looked up from germline, CDR1 is MDHEN and CDR2 is SYDVKM. With 7 bases removed from V and 8 bases from J, the gap between germline ends came to 16 bases. The CDR3 is 13 amino acids.

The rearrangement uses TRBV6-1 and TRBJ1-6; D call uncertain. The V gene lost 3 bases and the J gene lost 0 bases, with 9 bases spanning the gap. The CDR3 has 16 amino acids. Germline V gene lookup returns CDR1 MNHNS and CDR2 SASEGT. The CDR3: CASSESELSYNSPLHF. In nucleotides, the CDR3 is TGTGCCAGCAGTGAGTCCGAGCTCTCCTATAATTCACCCCTCCACTTT.

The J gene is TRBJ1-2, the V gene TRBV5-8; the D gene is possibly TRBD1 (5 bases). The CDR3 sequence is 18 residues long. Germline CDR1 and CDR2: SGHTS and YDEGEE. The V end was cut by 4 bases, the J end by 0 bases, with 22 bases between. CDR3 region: CASSGRRQGIITNYGYTF. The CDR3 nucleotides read TGTGCCAGCAGCGGGAGGCGGCAGGGCATCATAACTAACTATGGCTACACCTTC. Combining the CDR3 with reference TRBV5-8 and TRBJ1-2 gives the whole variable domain EAGVTQSPTHLIKTRGQQATLRCSPISGHTSVYWYQQALGLGLQFLLWYDEGEERNRGNFPPRFSGRQFPNYSSELNVNALELEDSALYLCASSGRRQGIITNYGYTFGSGTRLTVV.

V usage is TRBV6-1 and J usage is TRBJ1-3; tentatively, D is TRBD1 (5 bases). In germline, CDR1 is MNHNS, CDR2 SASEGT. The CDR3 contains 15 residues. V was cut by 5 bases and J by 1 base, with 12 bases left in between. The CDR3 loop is CASSNDGGSGNTIYF. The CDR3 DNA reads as TGTGCCAGCAGTAATGACGGGGGGTCTGGAAACACCATATATTTT.

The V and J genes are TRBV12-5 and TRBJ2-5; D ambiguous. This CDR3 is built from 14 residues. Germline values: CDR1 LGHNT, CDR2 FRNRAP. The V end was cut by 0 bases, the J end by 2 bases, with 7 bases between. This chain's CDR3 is CASGLVPTQETQYF. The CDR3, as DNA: TGTGCTAGTGGTTTGGTTCCGACACAAGAGACCCAGTACTTC.

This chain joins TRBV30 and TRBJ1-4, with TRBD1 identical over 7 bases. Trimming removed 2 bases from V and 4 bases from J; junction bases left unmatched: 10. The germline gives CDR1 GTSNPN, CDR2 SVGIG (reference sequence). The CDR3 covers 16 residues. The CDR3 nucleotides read TGTGCCTGGAGTCCCTTCTACCGGGACAGTAATGAAAAACTGTTTTTT. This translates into CAWSPFYRDSNEKLFF. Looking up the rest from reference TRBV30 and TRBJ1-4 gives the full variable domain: SQTIHQWPATLVQPVGSPLSLECTVEGTSNPNLYWYRQAAGRGLQLLFYSVGIGQISSEVPQNLSASRPQDRQFILSSKKLLLSDSGFYLCAWSPFYRDSNEKLFFGSGTQLSVL.

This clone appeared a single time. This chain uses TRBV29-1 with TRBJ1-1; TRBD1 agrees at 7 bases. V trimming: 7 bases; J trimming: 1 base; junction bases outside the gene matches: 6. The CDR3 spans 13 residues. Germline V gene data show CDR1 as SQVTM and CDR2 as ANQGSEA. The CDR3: CSANRDRNTEAFF. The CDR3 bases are TGCAGCGCTAACCGGGACAGGAACACTGAAGCTTTCTTT.